A single sample gave rise to the 17 T cell receptor beta chains below, sequenced in a study of blood T cell repertoires in COVID-19. TCRdb's table, derived via immunoSEQ multiplex PCR, lists solely in-frame clones and lacks some. Altogether roughly 55,000 clones are present, 70% to 80% being singletons, with the ten largest covering roughly 13%. Sequenced material: peripheral blood. The receptors shown here come from an elderly man with acute or convalescent COVID-19.

This clone turned up a few times. This sequence joins TRBV27 and TRBJ1-2; D gene ambiguous. This CDR3 comprises 13 residues. Germline V gene sequence: CDR1 MNHEY, CDR2 SMNVEV (reference sequence). V dropped 6 bases and J dropped 0 bases, with 8 bases sitting between them. Written as DNA, the CDR3 is TGTGCCAGCAGGGGGAGAGCTAACTATGGCTACACCTTC. The encoded protein is CASRGRANYGYTF.

The chain has TRBV18 and TRBJ2-1; possible D gene TRBD2, 6 bases. The CDR3 extends over 16 amino acids. The germline V gene encodes CDR1 KGHSH and CDR2 LQKENI. V shed 5 bases and J shed 6 bases, with 20 bases lying between them. CDR3 region: CASSGATRTTSNEQFF. The CDR3 nucleotides are TGTGCCAGCTCAGGGGCAACGCGGACTACCAGCAATGAGCAGTTCTTC. Looking up the rest from reference TRBV18 and TRBJ2-1 gives the full variable domain: NAGVMQNPRHLVRRRGQEARLRCSPMKGHSHVYWYRQLPEEGLKFMVYLQKENIIDESGMPKERFSAEFPKEGPSILRIQQVVRGDSAAYFCASSGATRTTSNEQFFGPGTRLTVL.

Here the CDR3 DNA reads TGTGCCAGCAGCTCCTGGACTAGCGGGGCCCAAGGGATTGAGCAGTTCTTC. Amino acid sequence: CASSSWTSGAQGIEQFF. This chain links TRBV11-2 with TRBJ2-1; TRBD2 agrees at 12 bases. The trim removed 4 bases at V and 9 bases at J, leaving 13 bases unmatched. From germline, CDR1 is SGHAT and CDR2 FQNNGV. This CDR3 contains 17 residues.

The gene calls are TRBV7-8 and TRBJ1-4; 7 positions match TRBD1. CDR3 size: 15 residues. Germline V lookup: CDR1 SGHVS, CDR2 FQNEAQ. The ends lost 1 base at V and 4 bases at J; junction bases unmatched: 3. DNA of the CDR3: TGTGCCAGCAGCTTAGGACAGGGCGGTAATGAAAAACTGTTTTTT. Amino acids: CASSLGQGGNEKLFF. Complete variable domain (other parts from reference TRBV7-8 and TRBJ1-4): GAGVSQSPRYKVAKRGQDVALRCDPISGHVSLFWYQQALGQGPEFLTYFQNEAQLDKSGLPSDRFFAERPEGSVSTLKIQRTQQEDSAVYLCASSLGQGGNEKLFFGSGTQLSVL.

The chain is built from TRBV19 and TRBJ2-7, with 9 bases aligning to TRBD1. The CDR3 loop spans 14 amino acids. V shed 4 bases, J shed 6 bases, and the junction held 7 bases outside the gene matches. Germline lookup yields CDR1 LNHDA and CDR2 SQIVND (reference sequence). Written as DNA, the CDR3 is TGTGCCAGTAGTACGGGACAGGGTTACGGCGAGCAGTACTTC. Residues: CASSTGQGYGEQYF.

This clone occurred a few times. The chain links TRBV4-1 to TRBJ2-2; the D gene is possibly TRBD2 (5 bases). From germline, CDR1 is MGHRA and CDR2 YSYEKL. This CDR3 region has 17 residues. V lost 5 bases and J lost 5, with 21 bases in between. The CDR3 protein is CASSELLSASWTGELFF. DNA of the CDR3: TGCGCCAGCAGCGAATTGTTGTCGGCTAGCTGGACCGGGGAGCTGTTTTTT.

This clone was counted between two and nine times. This sequence joins TRBV29-1 and TRBJ2-2, with 10 bases identical to TRBD2. The V segment lost 0 bases and the J segment 7 bases; nucleotides outside the gene matches: 8. The CDR3 runs 16 residues. The germline V gene has CDR1 SQVTM and CDR2 ANQGSEA. The CDR3 nucleotides are TGCAGCGTTGAAGATACCAGCGGGAGGGCCTTCGGGGAGCTGTTTTTT. This codes for CSVEDTSGRAFGELFF.

The chain recombines TRBV5-1 with TRBJ2-3, with D possibly matching TRBD2 (5 bases). This CDR3 has 15 residues. V lost 0 bases and J lost 3, with 11 bases in between. From germline, CDR1 is SGHRS and CDR2 YFSETQ. The DNA for the CDR3 is TGCGCCAGCAGCTTGGCTGGACTGTGGACAGATACGCAGTATTTT. Residues: CASSLAGLWTDTQYF. Using reference TRBV5-1 and TRBJ2-3 for the parts outside the CDR3, the full variable domain is KAGVTQTPRYLIKTRGQQVTLSCSPISGHRSVSWYQQTPGQGLQFLFEYFSETQRNKGNFPGRFSGRQFSNSRSEMNVSTLELGDSALYLCASSLAGLWTDTQYFGPGTRLTVL.

DNA for the CDR3: TGTGCCAGCAATAGACAGGGTGGCAATCAGCCCCAGCATTTT. It translates to CASNRQGGNQPQHF. This chain connects TRBV28 to TRBJ1-5; 7 nucleotides agree with TRBD1. Losses at the gene ends were 7 bases for V and 2 bases for J; bases not matched to a gene: 5. The length of the CDR3 is 14 residues. Germline V gene data show CDR1 as MDHEN and CDR2 as SYDVKM.

The rearrangement joins TRBV18 to TRBJ2-3, with D maybe TRBD1 (8 bases). The CDR3 is 15 residues long. Per germline, CDR1 KGHSH and CDR2 LQKENI. V was trimmed by 6 bases and J by 4 bases, leaving 17 bases between them. This chain's CDR3 is CASSQQGGAADTQYF. Written as DNA, the CDR3 is TGTGCCAGCTCTCAACAGGGGGGGGCTGCAGATACGCAGTATTTT. Filled out from reference TRBV18 and TRBJ2-3, the complete variable domain reads NAGVMQNPRHLVRRRGQEARLRCSPMKGHSHVYWYRQLPEEGLKFMVYLQKENIIDESGMPKERFSAEFPKEGPSILRIQQVVRGDSAAYFCASSQQGGAADTQYFGPGTRLTVL.

This clone was seen once. The junction shows a germline mismatch at one end, possibly a read error. J is TRBJ2-7 and V is TRBV12-3 or TRBV12-4, with 11 nucleotides matching TRBD1. CDR3 size: 13 residues. The CDR3 nucleotides read TGTGCCAGCAGTGGGGACAGGGGGGACCTGGTGAACTTC. Protein sequence: CASSGDRGDLVNF.

This chain uses TRBV19 with TRBJ1-4; tentatively, D is TRBD1 (5 bases). Trimming took 3 bases from V and 8 from J, leaving 13 bases between them. Germline CDR1 and CDR2: LNHDA and SQIVND (reference sequence). CDR3 length equals 14 residues. As DNA, the CDR3 is TGTGCCAGTAGTATGGGGCGGCGAAAGGAAAAACTGTTTTTT. Amino acids: CASSMGRRKEKLFF.

The rearrangement uses TRBV3-1 (or the pseudogene TRBV3-2) and TRBJ1-2; TRBD1 matches at 10 bases. Germline V gene data show CDR1 as LGHDT and CDR2 as YNNKEL (reference sequence). Trimming cost V 4 bases and J 2 bases; bases outside gene matches: 1. This CDR3 region has 14 residues. In nucleotides, the CDR3 is TGTGCCAGCAGCCGACAGGGGGCAAACTATGGCTACACCTTC. Residues: CASSRQGANYGYTF.

J is TRBJ1-4 and V is TRBV5-4; D is unresolved. The CDR3 is 16 residues long. CDR1 and CDR2 from the germline V gene are SGHNT and YYREEE (reference sequence). V lost 0 bases to trimming and J lost 0 bases, with 9 bases between them. The CDR3 DNA reads TGTGCCAGCAGCTTGGAGCCCGTCGCAACTAATGAAAAACTGTTTTTT. Its protein product is CASSLEPVATNEKLFF.

This clone was picked up one time. V usage is TRBV6-6 and J usage is TRBJ1-1; possible D gene TRBD1, 5 bases. Between the trimmed V and J ends, which lost 8 bases and 0 bases, there was a span of 10 bases. Germline assignment: CDR1 MNHNY and CDR2 SVGAGI (reference sequence). This CDR3 contains 13 residues. The CDR3 spells CASRRGLNTEAFF. CDR3 sequence (DNA): TGTGCCAGCCGGCGGGGGTTGAACACTGAAGCTTTCTTT.

The chain employs TRBV7-9 and TRBJ1-1, with a possible D match to TRBD1 (6 bases). CDR1 is SEHNR and CDR2 is FQNEAQ in the germline V gene (reference sequence). Trimming removed 4 bases at V and 7 bases at J, with 7 bases between. The CDR3 runs to 11 residues. The CDR3 DNA reads as TGTGCCAGCAGCTACAGGGATGAAGCTTTCTTT. Translation gives CASSYRDEAFF.

The chain is built from TRBV14 and TRBJ2-1; unclear D gene. The V gene's germline CDR1 is SGHDN and CDR2 FVKESK. The CDR3 extends over 14 amino acids. Trimming removed 2 bases from V and 6 bases from J, with 11 bases in between. For the CDR3, the DNA is TGTGCCAGCAGCCAAATGCAGACTCCCAATGAGCAGTTCTTC. It is translated as CASSQMQTPNEQFF.